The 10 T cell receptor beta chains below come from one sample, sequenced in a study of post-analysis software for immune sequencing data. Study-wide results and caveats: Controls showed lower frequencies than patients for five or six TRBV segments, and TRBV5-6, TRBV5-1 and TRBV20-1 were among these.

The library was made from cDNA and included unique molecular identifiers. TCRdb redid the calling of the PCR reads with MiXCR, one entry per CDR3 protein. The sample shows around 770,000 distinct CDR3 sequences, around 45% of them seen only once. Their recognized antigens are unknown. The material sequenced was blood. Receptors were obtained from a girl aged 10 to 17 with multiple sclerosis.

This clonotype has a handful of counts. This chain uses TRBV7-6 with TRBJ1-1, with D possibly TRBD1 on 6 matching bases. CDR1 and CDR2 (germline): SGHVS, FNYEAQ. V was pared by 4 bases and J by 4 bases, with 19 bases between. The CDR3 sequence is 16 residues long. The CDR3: CASSSVRQTGSTEAFF. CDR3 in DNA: TGTGCCAGCAGCTCCGTCAGGCAAACAGGGAGCACTGAAGCTTTCTTT.

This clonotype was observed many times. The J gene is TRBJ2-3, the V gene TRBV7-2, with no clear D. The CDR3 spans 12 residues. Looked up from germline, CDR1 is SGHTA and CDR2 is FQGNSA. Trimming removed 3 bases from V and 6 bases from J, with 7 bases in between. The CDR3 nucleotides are TGTGCCAGCAGCTTGTCCGGGGATACGCAGTATTTT. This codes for CASSLSGDTQYF.

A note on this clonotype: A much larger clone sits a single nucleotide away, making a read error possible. As DNA, the CDR3 is TGTACCAGCTCACCAGGGCAAGAGACCCAGTACTTC. This gives the protein CTSSPGQETQYF. The chain is built from TRBV18 and TRBJ2-5, with D possibly being TRBD1 (5 bases). The CDR3 sequence is 12 residues long. The germline gives CDR1 KGHSH, CDR2 LQKENI.

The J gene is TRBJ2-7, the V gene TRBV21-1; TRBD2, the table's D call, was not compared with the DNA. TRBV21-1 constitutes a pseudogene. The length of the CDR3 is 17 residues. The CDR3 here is CASSKSPLAGGPYEQYF. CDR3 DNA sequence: TGTGCCAGCAGCAAATCCCCACTAGCGGGAGGCCCCTACGAGCAGTACTTC.

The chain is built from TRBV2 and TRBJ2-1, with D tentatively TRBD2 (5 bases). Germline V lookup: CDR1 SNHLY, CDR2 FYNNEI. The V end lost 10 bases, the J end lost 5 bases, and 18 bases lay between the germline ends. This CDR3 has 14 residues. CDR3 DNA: TGTGCCAACTTAGCGAGACCCGAAAACAATGAGCAGTTCTTC. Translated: CANLARPENNEQFF. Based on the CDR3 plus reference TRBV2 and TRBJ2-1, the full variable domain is EPEVTQTPSHQVTQMGQEVILRCVPISNHLYFYWYRQILGQKVEFLVSFYNNEISEKSEIFDDQFSVERPDGSNFTLKIRSTKLEDSAMYFCANLARPENNEQFFGPGTRLTVL.

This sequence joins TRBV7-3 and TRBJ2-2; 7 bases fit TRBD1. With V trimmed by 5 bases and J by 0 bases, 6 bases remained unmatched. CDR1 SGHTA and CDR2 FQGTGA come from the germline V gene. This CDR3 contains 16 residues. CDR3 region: CASSLIGGANTGELFF. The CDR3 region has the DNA TGTGCCAGCAGCCTGATAGGGGGCGCGAACACCGGGGAGCTGTTTTTT.

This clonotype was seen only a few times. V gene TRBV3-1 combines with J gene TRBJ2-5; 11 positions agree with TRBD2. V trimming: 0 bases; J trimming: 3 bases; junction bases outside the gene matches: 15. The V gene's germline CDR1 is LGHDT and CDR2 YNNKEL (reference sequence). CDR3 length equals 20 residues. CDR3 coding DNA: TGTGCCAGCAGCCAAGATGGCCTAGCGGGAGGCCTGATTCGGGAAGAGACCCAGTACTTC. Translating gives CASSQDGLAGGLIREETQYF.

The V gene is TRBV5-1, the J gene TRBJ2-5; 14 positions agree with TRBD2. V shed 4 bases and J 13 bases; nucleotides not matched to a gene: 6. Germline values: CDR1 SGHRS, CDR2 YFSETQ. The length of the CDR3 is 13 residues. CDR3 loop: CASSRGLAGELYF. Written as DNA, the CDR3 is TGCGCCAGCAGCAGGGGACTAGCGGGAGAACTGTACTTC. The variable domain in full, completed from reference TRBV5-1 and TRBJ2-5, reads KAGVTQTPRYLIKTRGQQVTLSCSPISGHRSVSWYQQTPGQGLQFLFEYFSETQRNKGNFPGRFSGRQFSNSRSEMNVSTLELGDSALYLCASSRGLAGELYFGPGTRLLVL.

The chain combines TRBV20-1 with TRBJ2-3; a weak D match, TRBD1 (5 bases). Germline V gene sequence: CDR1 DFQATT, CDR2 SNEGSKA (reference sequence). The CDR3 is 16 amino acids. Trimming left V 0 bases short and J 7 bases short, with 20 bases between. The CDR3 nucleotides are TGCAGTGCTAGAGATAGGGGCCGAACCCACATTTATACGCAGTATTTT. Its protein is CSARDRGRTHIYTQYF.

Here the CDR3 reads CASSDYIHTGQENEKLFF. The CDR3 DNA reads as TGTGCCAGCAGTGACTATATCCATACAGGGCAAGAAAATGAAAAACTGTTTTTT. This chain connects TRBV6-4 to TRBJ1-4, with D possibly being TRBD1 (6 bases). Germline V gene sequence: CDR1 MRHNA, CDR2 SNTAGT. This CDR3 has 18 residues. V was clipped by 1 base and J by 5 bases, with 20 bases between them.